The next 20 T cell receptor beta chains were all read from a single sample in a study of metastatic and nonmetastatic thyroid tumors. TCRdb used MiXCR to call clones anew from the PCR reads. Of roughly 20,000 clones listed, approximately 16% are singletons. No patient received treatment before thyroid surgery. Sequenced input: tumor tissue. The receptors were gathered from a female donor with papillary thyroid cancer or a benign thyroid nodule (not recorded which). Some clones in this sample may be carry-over from other donors' samples.

The chain has TRBV18 and TRBJ1-2, with TRBD1 as a possible D gene (6 bases). Germline CDR1 reads KGHSH; CDR2 reads LQKENI. This CDR3 comprises 15 residues. Between the trimmed V and J ends, which lost 0 bases and 4 bases, there was a span of 12 bases. The CDR3 loop is CASSPPGGTRYGYTF. The CDR3, as DNA: TGTGCCAGCTCACCACCCGGCGGGACACGCTATGGCTACACCTTC.

This clone was found many times. V gene TRBV20-1 combines with J gene TRBJ2-3; TRBD2 aligns across 14 bases. Germline V gene sequence: CDR1 DFQATT, CDR2 SNEGSKA (reference sequence). The CDR3 totals 18 residues. The trim removed 6 bases at V and 5 bases at J, leaving 16 bases unmatched. CDR3 bases: TGCAGTGCCTTGACTAGCGGGAGGGCCTCTTGGACGAGAGATACGCAGTATTTT. Translation gives CSALTSGRASWTRDTQYF.

This clone was counted at least ten times. The CDR3 reads CASSLRTGEQPQHF. CDR3 sequence (DNA): TGTGCCAGTAGCTTACGGACTGGGGAGCAGCCCCAGCATTTT. The chain combines TRBV19 with TRBJ1-5, with no clear D. The V end lost 6 bases, the J end lost 7 bases, and 16 bases lay between the germline ends. Germline V gives CDR1 LNHDA, CDR2 SQIVND (reference sequence). The CDR3 sequence is 14 residues long.

V and J are TRBV20-1 and TRBJ2-7, with TRBD2 as a possible D gene (7 bases). The CDR3 extends over 17 amino acids. Deletions cut 2 bases from V and 10 bases from J, with 30 bases between. Germline CDR1 reads DFQATT; CDR2 reads SNEGSKA (reference sequence). CDR3 in DNA: TGCAGTGCTAGAAGGAAAATGGCGGGGGCCTTAAGCTACTATCAGTACTTC. Its translation: CSARRKMAGALSYYQYF.

At least ten counts were recorded for this clone. This chain connects TRBV20-1 to TRBJ1-5; D is possibly TRBD1 (6 bases). V was pared by 1 base and J by 0 bases, with 16 bases between. In germline, CDR1 is DFQATT, CDR2 SNEGSKA (reference sequence). CDR3 length: 17 amino acids. The CDR3 region is CSARGYQGRYSNQPQHF. The CDR3 DNA follows: TGCAGTGCTAGAGGCTATCAGGGGCGATATAGCAATCAGCCCCAGCATTTT.

This clone has a count of ten or more. The chain employs TRBV19 and TRBJ1-5; no clear D gene. The CDR3 extends over 15 amino acids. Looked up from germline, CDR1 is LNHDA and CDR2 is SQIVND (reference sequence). Trimming left V 7 bases short and J 0 bases short, with 13 bases between. The CDR3 spells CASTSKGYSNQPQHF. The CDR3 nucleotides read TGTGCCAGTACCTCTAAGGGTTATAGCAATCAGCCCCAGCATTTT.

The chain carries TRBV7-8 and TRBJ2-3; D gene unclear. The CDR3 is 16 amino acids. Per germline, CDR1 SGHVS and CDR2 FQNEAQ. V dropped 1 base and J dropped 4 bases, with 15 bases sitting between them. The CDR3 nucleotides are TGTGCCAGCAGCTTAGTTGTTAGCTGGATAGCAGATACGCAGTATTTT. It yields the protein CASSLVVSWIADTQYF.

This clone was found many times. The chain employs TRBV18 and TRBJ2-7; a possible D gene is TRBD2 (5 bases). This CDR3 spans 14 amino acids. Germline-derived CDR1 and CDR2 are KGHSH and LQKENI. Trimming stripped 1 base from V and 3 bases from J, with 10 bases between. CDR3 region: CASSPLSEGYEQYF. In DNA form, the CDR3 reads TGTGCCAGCTCACCACTAAGTGAGGGCTACGAGCAGTACTTC.

At least ten counts were recorded for this clone. The chain has TRBV7-2 and TRBJ1-5, with a weak D call TRBD1 (6 bases). The germline V and J ends were trimmed by 3 bases and 4 bases, with 16 bases remaining between them. The V gene's germline CDR1 is SGHTA and CDR2 FQGNSA. The CDR3 consists of 16 residues. The CDR3 DNA follows: TGTGCCAGCAGCTTTCGAGGACAGAGCGGGAATCAGCCCCAGCATTTT. Translated, it gives CASSFRGQSGNQPQHF. Full variable domain (missing parts from reference TRBV7-2 and TRBJ1-5): GAGVSQSPSNKVTEKGKDVELRCDPISGHTALYWYRQSLGQGLEFLIYFQGNSAPDKSGLPSDRFSAERTGGSVSTLTIQRTQQEDSAVYLCASSFRGQSGNQPQHFGDGTRLSIL.

This clone came up many times. The chain joins TRBV7-8 to TRBJ2-1, with 8 bases that match TRBD2. The ends lost 4 bases at V and 6 bases at J; junction bases unmatched: 11. The germline V gene has CDR1 SGHVS and CDR2 FQNEAQ. CDR3 length: 16 residues. This CDR3 is CASSSHLTSALNEQFF. CDR3 DNA sequence: TGTGCCAGCAGCTCACACCTGACTAGCGCCCTCAATGAGCAGTTCTTC.

About this clone itself: An end of the junction differs from the germline gene, which may be a read error. V gene TRBV5-1 combines with J gene TRBJ1-2; D ambiguous. The CDR3 spans 13 residues. Germline V gene data show CDR1 as SGHRS and CDR2 as YFSETQ. The DNA for the CDR3 is TGCGCCAGCAACCAAGGGAAAGGGTATGGATACACCTTC. Translated, it gives CASNQGKGYGYTF.

In this sample, this clone turned up many times. The rearrangement uses TRBV11-2 and TRBJ1-6, with D perhaps matching TRBD1 (6 bases). V was shortened by 5 bases and J by 6 bases, with 14 bases between the two germline ends. Germline V gene data show CDR1 as SGHAT and CDR2 as FQNNGV. The CDR3 extends over 15 amino acids. The CDR3 here is CASSPRGDVNSPLHF. The CDR3 DNA reads as TGTGCCAGCAGCCCGAGGGGGGACGTTAATTCACCCCTCCACTTT.

The genes are TRBV14 and TRBJ2-5; maybe TRBD1 (5 bases). CDR1 is SGHDN and CDR2 is FVKESK in the germline V gene. V shed 0 bases and J shed 5 bases, with 13 bases lying between them. The length of the CDR3 is 15 residues. The CDR3 here is CASSQEIGWGETQYF. CDR3 sequence (DNA): TGTGCCAGCAGCCAAGAAATAGGGTGGGGCGAGACCCAGTACTTC.

This clone was recorded many times. As DNA, the CDR3 is TGCAGTGCTTATGGGGTATCCACCGGGGAGCTGTTTTTT. Its translation is CSAYGVSTGELFF. This chain uses TRBV20-1 with TRBJ2-2; no definite D call. The CDR3 has 13 amino acids. CDR1 and CDR2 from the germline V gene are DFQATT and SNEGSKA (reference sequence). V lost 5 bases and J 4 bases, leaving 11 bases between the germline ends.

The sample holds many counts of this clone. V and J are TRBV27 and TRBJ2-1, with 9 bases matching TRBD2. Germline trimming cut 3 bases from V and 3 bases from J; bases unmatched to any gene: 6. Germline V gives CDR1 MNHEY, CDR2 SMNVEV (reference sequence). CDR3 length: 16 residues. CDR3 sequence (DNA): TGTGCCAGCAGTTTCGGGCGGGGGGGCCTCTACAATGAGCAGTTCTTC. Its protein is CASSFGRGGLYNEQFF.

A few counts support this clone. The rearrangement uses TRBV2 and TRBJ1-2, with D hard to call. Germline V gene sequence: CDR1 SNHLY, CDR2 FYNNEI. This CDR3 is 12 amino acids long. V dropped 8 bases and J dropped 2 bases, with 9 bases sitting between them. The DNA for the CDR3 is TGTGCCAGCTCTGCGTCCAACTATGGCTACACCTTC. Protein: CASSASNYGYTF.

This clone was seen many times. V gene TRBV9 combines with J gene TRBJ1-2; D uncertain. The V gene lost 0 bases and the J gene lost 3 bases, with 9 bases spanning the gap. There are 14 residues in the CDR3. CDR1 SGDLS and CDR2 YYNGEE come from the germline V gene. The CDR3 DNA is TGTGCCAGCAGCGTAGGGTCAGTAGACTATGGCTACACCTTC. It encodes CASSVGSVDYGYTF.

About this clone: One end of the junction fails to match germline, which may point to a read error. This chain links TRBV6-1 with TRBJ1-1; D gene uncertain. This CDR3 is built from 14 residues. Germline CDR1 is MNHNS and CDR2 is SASEGT. CDR3 sequence: CASSALQWNTEAFF. CDR3 DNA: TGTGCCAGCAGTGCCCTTCAGTGGAACACTGAGGCTTTCTTT.

This clone was counted ten times or more. The chain employs TRBV7-8 and TRBJ1-6; D not resolved. CDR1 and CDR2 from the germline V gene are SGHVS and FQNEAQ. The CDR3 has 15 residues. V was cut by 1 base and J by 9 bases, with 13 bases left in between. CDR3 sequence reads: CASSLGWVSVSPLHF. In DNA form, the CDR3 reads TGTGCCAGCAGCTTAGGATGGGTATCCGTTTCACCCCTCCACTTT.

This clone came up many times. The chain carries TRBV7-9 and TRBJ1-1, with D possibly being TRBD1 (6 bases). Looked up from germline, CDR1 is SEHNR and CDR2 is FQNEAQ (reference sequence). This CDR3 contains 13 residues. Trimming cost V 5 bases and J 1 base, with 8 bases left between them. CDR3 in amino acids: CASSEQGNTEAFF. DNA for the CDR3: TGTGCCAGCAGCGAACAGGGGAACACTGAAGCTTTCTTT.